The 17 T cell receptor beta chains presented below share a single source sample, sequenced in a study of technical replicates of blood from several donors. Libraries were prepared by immunoSEQ multiplex PCR; TCRdb keeps only in-frame clonotypes and omits some of them. The repertoire holds roughly 50,000 clones, with 90% to 95% as singletons. Sequenced sample: PBMCs. The receptors were gathered from a human donor in good health. Some clones in this sample may be carry-over from other donors' samples.

The gene calls are TRBV13 and TRBJ2-7, with 10 bases identical to TRBD1. CDR1 and CDR2 (germline): PRHDT, FYEKMQ (reference sequence). After removal of 8 bases from V and 5 bases from J, the junction contained 3 bases not matched to a gene. The CDR3 consists of 12 residues. CDR3 nucleotides: TGTGCCAGCGGACAGGGGGGAAACGAGCAGTACTTC. It encodes CASGQGGNEQYF.

The V and J genes are TRBV27 and TRBJ1-1, with a tentative D call TRBD1 (6 bases). The CDR3 is made up of 15 amino acids. Per germline, CDR1 MNHEY and CDR2 SMNVEV (reference sequence). Trimming left V 3 bases short and J 3 bases short, with 14 bases between. The CDR3 nucleotides read TGTGCCAGCAGTTTTTTGGACAGAAGGTACACTGAAGCTTTCTTT. Translation: CASSFLDRRYTEAFF.

The rearrangement uses TRBV12-5 and TRBJ1-1, with D possibly being TRBD1 (6 bases). This CDR3 region has 14 residues. Trimming took 8 bases from V and 1 from J, leaving 14 bases between them. The germline gives CDR1 LGHNT, CDR2 FRNRAP. CDR3 protein: CASSLGHPNTEAFF. The CDR3 coding sequence is TGTGCTAGTAGCCTGGGACACCCGAACACTGAAGCTTTCTTT.

The CDR3 is CASSVGGQGKNIQYF. The CDR3, as DNA: TGTGCCAGCAGCGTGGGGGGACAGGGAAAAAACATTCAGTACTTC. This rearrangement joins TRBV9 to TRBJ2-4; 9 nucleotides align to TRBD1. Germline trimming cut 2 bases from V and 4 bases from J; bases unmatched to any gene: 4. Germline V gene data show CDR1 as SGDLS and CDR2 as YYNGEE. The CDR3 sequence is 15 residues long.

This chain connects TRBV7-3 to TRBJ2-1; possibly TRBD2 for D (6 bases). The V and J ends lost 6 bases and 9 bases respectively, with 12 bases between them. The CDR3 spans 12 residues. Germline V lookup: CDR1 SGHTA, CDR2 FQGTGA. The CDR3 sequence: CASRGRSAEQFF. As DNA, the CDR3 is TGTGCCAGCAGGGGGAGGTCGGCTGAGCAGTTCTTC.

The chain is built from TRBV5-1 and TRBJ2-7; 7 bases are shared with TRBD1. With 0 bases clipped from V and 0 bases from J, the junction kept 0 bases outside the gene matches. Germline-derived CDR1 and CDR2 are SGHRS and YFSETQ. This CDR3 region has 14 residues. CDR3 residues: CASSLGQGSYEQYF. Here the CDR3 DNA reads TGCGCCAGCAGCTTGGGACAGGGCTCCTACGAGCAGTACTTC.

This sequence joins TRBV11-3 and TRBJ2-5; D possibly corresponds to TRBD2 (5 bases). This CDR3 is 12 amino acids long. Trimming shortened V by 8 bases and J by 3 bases, and 10 bases separated the two germline ends. The germline gives CDR1 SGHNT, CDR2 YENEEA. In DNA, the CDR3 is TGTGCCAGCTCCGCGGGCAAAGAGACCCAGTACTTC. As protein: CASSAGKETQYF.

The rearrangement uses TRBV4-2 and TRBJ1-2; 8 positions match TRBD1. Trimming at V came to 0 bases and at J to 11 bases, leaving 14 bases not matched to a gene. The CDR3 runs 16 residues. Germline V gene lookup returns CDR1 LGHNA and CDR2 YNFKEQ. The CDR3 loop reads CASSQDAGAGGWRYTF. Here the CDR3 DNA reads TGTGCCAGCAGCCAAGATGCGGGGGCAGGGGGCTGGAGATACACCTTC.

The V and J genes are TRBV5-3 and TRBJ1-1, with TRBD1 identical over 8 bases. TRBV5-3 is assigned to the ORF class and has an uncertain function. The CDR3 has 17 residues. The junction had 12 bases not matched to a gene; V was cut back by 2 bases and J by 3 bases. The CDR3 DNA reads TGTGCCAGAAGCTTAGGGACAGGCGAGAGAACTGACACTGAAGCTTTCTTT. Its translation: CARSLGTGERTDTEAFF.

The chain recombines TRBV13 with TRBJ1-4; 8 bases align to TRBD1. J gave up 14 bases and V 6 bases, and 8 bases lay outside the gene matches. Germline CDR1 and CDR2: PRHDT and FYEKMQ (reference sequence). The CDR3 extends over 12 amino acids. CDR3 residues: CASSLSGTGLFF. CDR3 nucleotide sequence: TGTGCCAGCAGTCTATCGGGGACAGGCCTGTTTTTT. Based on the CDR3 plus reference TRBV13 and TRBJ1-4, the full variable domain is AAGVIQSPRHLIKEKRETATLKCYPIPRHDTVYWYQQGPGQDPQFLISFYEKMQSDKGSIPDRFSAQQFSDYHSELNMSSLELGDSALYFCASSLSGTGLFFGSGTQLSVL.

This rearrangement joins TRBV5-1 to TRBJ1-4; D uncertain. The V end lost 3 bases, the J end lost 0 bases, and 6 bases lay between the germline ends. This CDR3 spans 14 amino acids. Germline assignment: CDR1 SGHRS and CDR2 YFSETQ. The CDR3 is CASSSDTTNEKLFF. CDR3 in DNA: TGCGCCAGCAGCTCTGACACAACTAATGAAAAACTGTTTTTT.

The V and J genes are TRBV2 and TRBJ2-5; 13 bases match TRBD2. Germline lookup yields CDR1 SNHLY and CDR2 FYNNEI. The CDR3 totals 18 residues. V shed 4 bases, J shed 0 bases, and the junction held 8 bases outside the gene matches. The CDR3 nucleotides read TGTGCCAGCAGTGCTCGACTAGCGGGAGGTTGGTACCAAGAGACCCAGTACTTC. Amino acids: CASSARLAGGWYQETQYF.

This clone was counted a single time. V is TRBV28 and J is TRBJ2-1; TRBD2 matches 10 bases. J was trimmed by 7 bases and V by 7 bases; bases with no gene match: 13. Germline lookup yields CDR1 MDHEN and CDR2 SYDVKM. The CDR3 has 16 residues. The chain's CDR3 is CASNPGGAGGPNEQFF. In DNA, the CDR3 is TGTGCCAGCAACCCCGGAGGAGCGGGGGGGCCGAATGAGCAGTTCTTC.

The chain recombines TRBV7-9 with TRBJ2-7; D is uncertain. The V end was cut by 1 base, the J end by 1 base, with 14 bases between. Germline V gives CDR1 SEHNR, CDR2 FQNEAQ (reference sequence). CDR3 size: 16 residues. The CDR3 spells CASSLGVAGISYEQYF. The CDR3 DNA is TGTGCCAGCAGCTTAGGGGTGGCAGGTATTTCCTACGAGCAGTACTTC.

The chain employs TRBV7-2 and TRBJ2-7; no clear D. The germline gives CDR1 SGHTA, CDR2 FQGNSA. Deletions cut 3 bases from V and 3 bases from J, with 9 bases between. The CDR3 spans 13 residues. The CDR3 protein is CASSFRQFYEQYF. CDR3 in DNA: TGTGCCAGCAGCTTCAGACAATTCTACGAGCAGTACTTC.

The CDR3 loop reads CASRGHFKTGELFF. CDR3 nucleotides: TGTGCCAGCAGAGGACATTTCAAGACCGGGGAGCTGTTTTTT. This chain joins TRBV6-5 and TRBJ2-2, with a weak D call TRBD1 (5 bases). This CDR3 has 14 amino acids. Germline V gives CDR1 MNHEY, CDR2 SVGAGI. V was pared by 6 bases and J by 5 bases, with 13 bases between.

This chain joins TRBV7-3 and TRBJ1-2; no clear D gene. The germline CDR1 and CDR2 sequences are SGHTA and FQGTGA. V was shortened by 5 bases and J by 6 bases, with 13 bases between the two germline ends. This CDR3 is built from 13 residues. As DNA, the CDR3 is TGTGCCAGCAGCGGACCGGGCGGGGATGGCTACACCTTC. It encodes CASSGPGGDGYTF.